Below, 4 T cell receptor beta chains from the same sample are listed, as sequenced in a study of CD8 T cells in Susac syndrome. Reverse transcription used roughly 0.45 to 1 ug RNA and random hexamers. TCRdb re-derived calls from the immunoSEQ multiplex PCR reads in MiXCR, one entry per CDR3 protein. The table shows about 210,000 distinct CDR3 sequences, with 95% occurring only once. The sequenced material came from CD4+ T cells from PBMCs. The receptor set was obtained from a human donor with multiple sclerosis.

J is TRBJ2-3 and V is TRBV7-9, with D unclear. CDR3 length equals 14 residues. Looked up from germline, CDR1 is SEHNR and CDR2 is FQNEAQ (reference sequence). V lost 8 bases and J lost 0, with 12 bases in between. CDR3 amino acids: CASPPAQSTDTQYF. The CDR3 coding sequence is TGTGCCAGCCCACCGGCCCAGAGCACAGATACGCAGTATTTT.

The V gene is TRBV28, the J gene TRBJ2-7; TRBD2 agrees at 8 bases. The CDR3 runs 18 residues. Germline V gene data show CDR1 as MDHEN and CDR2 as SYDVKM. V gave up 6 bases and J gave up 5 bases; unmatched junction bases: 21. The CDR3 nucleotides are TGTGCCAGCAGCTTAGCGGGACTGAAGGTGGGAGCTAAGGACGAGCAGTACTTC. It yields the protein CASSLAGLKVGAKDEQYF. Filled out from reference TRBV28 and TRBJ2-7, the complete variable domain reads DVKVTQSSRYLVKRTGEKVFLECVQDMDHENMFWYRQDPGLGLRLIYFSYDVKMKEKGDIPEGYSVSREKKERFSLILESASTNQTSMYLCASSLAGLKVGAKDEQYFGPGTRLTVT.

The V gene is TRBV11-1, the J gene TRBJ2-3; D is perhaps TRBD2 (5 bases). CDR3 length: 14 amino acids. The ends were cut back, 2 bases at V and 0 bases at J, with 6 bases in the middle. From germline, CDR1 is SGHAT and CDR2 FQDESV (reference sequence). The CDR3 is CASSLRLSTDTQYF. CDR3 coding DNA: TGTGCCAGCAGCTTAAGACTAAGCACAGATACGCAGTATTTT.

This clonotype was seen only once. V gene TRBV27 combines with J gene TRBJ1-2; 10 bases align to TRBD1. This CDR3 spans 16 amino acids. V lost 8 bases and J lost 2; bases outside the gene matches: 11. The germline CDR1 and CDR2 sequences are MNHEY and SMNVEV (reference sequence). CDR3 residues: CASSTRDRGENYGYTF. DNA for the CDR3: TGTGCCAGCTCAACCCGGGACAGGGGCGAGAACTATGGCTACACCTTC.